What follows are 7 T cell receptor beta chains derived from one specimen sequenced in a study of blood T cells in healthy people across ages. Primed by a sample-barcoded 5' primer and a J-beta primer mix, a second PCR proceeded for 7 to 11 cycles. TCRdb re-derived calls from the 5' RACE reads in MiXCR, one entry per CDR3 protein. The repertoire holds 800,000 to 950,000 distinct CDR3 sequences, with almost 30% as singletons. The same sample was also studied in work on T cells of mothers and their children.

Sequencing was carried out using blood. These receptors originate from a middle-aged woman in good health.

This clonotype was observed at least ten times. This clone may be a read error of a much larger clone one base away. V is TRBV20-1 and J is TRBJ2-5, with a tentative D call TRBD2 (6 bases). The CDR3 sequence is 14 residues long. Deletions cut 1 base from V and 2 bases from J, with 11 bases between. Germline V gene lookup returns CDR1 DFQATT and CDR2 SNEGSKA (reference sequence). The DNA for the CDR3 is TGCAGTGCTAGAGGGACTATCCAGCAAGAGACCCAGTACTTC. Its protein product is CSARGTIQQETQYF.

This clonotype was counted only a few times. The rearrangement joins TRBV4-2 to TRBJ1-1, with D possibly TRBD1 on 5 matching bases. The CDR3 is 16 residues long. Germline CDR1 is LGHNA and CDR2 is YNFKEQ. With 1 base removed from V and 0 bases from J, the gap between germline ends came to 12 bases. CDR3 nucleotides: TGTGCCAGCAGCCAAGCGAGGGGAGCTTTGAACACTGAAGCTTTCTTT. Its protein is CASSQARGALNTEAFF.

V is TRBV5-6 and J is TRBJ2-1, with D perhaps matching TRBD1 (5 bases). V was clipped by 4 bases and J by 8 bases, with 13 bases between them. This CDR3 contains 13 residues. Germline CDR1 reads SGHDT; CDR2 reads YYEEEE. CDR3 protein: CASSVRVSDEQFF. CDR3 coding DNA: TGTGCCAGCAGCGTCAGGGTCTCGGATGAGCAGTTCTTC.

This chain connects TRBV7-2 to TRBJ1-2; D ambiguous. CDR3 length equals 14 residues. Germline V gene lookup returns CDR1 SGHTA and CDR2 FQGNSA. V lost 6 bases, J lost 7 bases, and 18 bases lay in between. CDR3 nucleotides: TGTGCCAGCAGTTACAATCTGGTCCAGGCTGGCTACACCTTC. The encoded protein is CASSYNLVQAGYTF.

This clonotype was observed many times. This chain joins TRBV15 and TRBJ2-7, with D uncertain. Trimming took 3 bases from V and 0 from J, leaving 3 bases between them. The germline CDR1 and CDR2 sequences are LNHNV and YYDKDF (reference sequence). CDR3 length: 12 amino acids. This CDR3 is CATSRDSYEQYF. CDR3 coding DNA: TGTGCCACCAGCAGGGACTCCTACGAGCAGTACTTC. Using reference TRBV15 and TRBJ2-7 for the parts outside the CDR3, the full variable domain is DAMVIQNPRYQVTQFGKPVTLSCSQTLNHNVMYWYQQKSSQAPKLLFHYYDKDFNNEADTPDNFQSRRPNTSFCFLDIRSPGLGDTAMYLCATSRDSYEQYFGPGTRLTVT.

A note on this clonotype: The junction departs from germline at one end; a sequencing error may be responsible. V gene TRBV12-3 or TRBV12-4 combines with J gene TRBJ1-1; a possible D gene is TRBD1 (6 bases). The CDR3 has 13 amino acids. The CDR3 is CVSSLPGQNEAFF. The CDR3 DNA reads as TGTGTCAGCAGTTTGCCTGGACAGAATGAAGCTTTCTTT.

This clonotype has only a few counts. V is TRBV10-3 and J is TRBJ1-1, with 7 bases aligning to TRBD1. Germline CDR1 and CDR2: ENHRY and SYGVKD. After removal of 2 bases from V and 9 bases from J, the junction contained 3 bases not matched to a gene. The CDR3 totals 12 residues. The CDR3 loop reads CAISEEGGQAFF. In DNA form, the CDR3 reads TGTGCCATCAGTGAGGAAGGGGGCCAAGCTTTCTTT.